This is a list of T cell receptor beta chains from one sample in a study of lymphopenia after photon versus proton radiotherapy. Measured with immunoSEQ multiplex PCR; TCRdb has only the in-frame clones, and not every one. The sample records tens of thousands of clones, 90% being singletons. The specimen was peripheral blood, collected from a patient treated with photon-based radiotherapy. All receptors come from a woman aged 50 to 60 with cholangiocarcinoma. Each CDR3 is given with its conserved first and last residue. A D gene is named only where the DNA matches it firmly. Clone sizes are given selectively: once, few, many, or a class where the clone is expanded.

d_gene: TRBD1
j_gene: TRBJ1-2
v_gene: TRBV7-2
abundance: once
CDR3nt: TGTGCCAGCAGCTTAGCCCACAGGGGGGGTGGCTACACCTTC
CDR3aa: CASSLAHRGGGYTF

d_gene: TRBD1
j_gene: TRBJ1-1
v_gene: TRBV27
abundance: .
CDR3nt: TGTGCCAGCAGTTTAGTACTAGGGGGCTTGAACACTGAAGCTTTCTTT
CDR3aa: CASSLVLGGLNTEAFF

d_gene: TRBD2
j_gene: TRBJ2-3
v_gene: TRBV29-1
abundance: .
CDR3nt: TGCAGCGAAGGACTAGCGGGGGGATCAGATACGCAGTATTTT
CDR3aa: CSEGLAGGSDTQYF

d_gene: TRBD1
j_gene: TRBJ1-2
v_gene: TRBV6-6
abundance: .
CDR3nt: TGTGCCAGCCGAACCAGGGGGCTGGTCTATGGCTACACCTTC
CDR3aa: CASRTRGLVYGYTF

d_gene: TRBD1
j_gene: TRBJ2-3
v_gene: TRBV6-5
abundance: .
CDR3nt: TGTGCCAGCAGTCAGGATCGGACAGGGACGCAGTATTTT
CDR3aa: CASSQDRTGTQYF

d_gene: TRBD1
j_gene: TRBJ2-7
v_gene: TRBV19
abundance: .
CDR3nt: TGTGCCAGTAGGGGACAGGGGAGCTACGAGCAGTACTTC
CDR3aa: CASRGQGSYEQYF

d_gene: .
j_gene: TRBJ1-2
v_gene: TRBV11-2
abundance: .
CDR3nt: TGTGCCAGCAGCTTTTATGGGGGCTGGAACTATGGCTACACCTTC
CDR3aa: CASSFYGGWNYGYTF

d_gene: .
j_gene: TRBJ2-7
v_gene: TRBV7-2
abundance: .
CDR3nt: TGTGCCAGCACCCCCACAGGGCACTACGAGCAGTACTTC
CDR3aa: CASTPTGHYEQYF

d_gene: TRBD1
j_gene: TRBJ1-2
v_gene: TRBV30
abundance: .
CDR3nt: TGTGCCTGGAGCCGGGACAGGCCCTATGGCTACACCTTC
CDR3aa: CAWSRDRPYGYTF

d_gene: TRBD1
j_gene: TRBJ2-5
v_gene: TRBV5-6
abundance: .
CDR3nt: TGTGCCAGCAGCCTCCGACAGGGGACCACCCAGTACTTC
CDR3aa: CASSLRQGTTQYF

d_gene: .
j_gene: TRBJ2-7
v_gene: TRBV7-9
abundance: .
CDR3nt: TGTGCCAGCAGCGCGACCAAGCGTACAGAGGCAACCTTCTACGAGCAGTACTTC
CDR3aa: CASSATKRTEATFYEQYF

d_gene: TRBD1
j_gene: TRBJ1-2
v_gene: TRBV19
abundance: .
CDR3nt: TGTGCCAGTAGTATGATACAGGGGGCACATGGCTACACCTTC
CDR3aa: CASSMIQGAHGYTF

d_gene: .
j_gene: TRBJ2-7
v_gene: TRBV19
abundance: .
CDR3nt: TGTGCCAGTAGTAAAGTAACGGCCGGTTTGTGGGAGCAGTACTTC
CDR3aa: CASSKVTAGLWEQYF

d_gene: .
j_gene: TRBJ2-5
v_gene: TRBV5-4
abundance: once
CDR3nt: TGTGCCAGCAGCCATAGGGGGCGGGGGACGTACCAAGAGACCCAGTACTTC
CDR3aa: CASSHRGRGTYQETQYF

d_gene: .
j_gene: TRBJ1-2
v_gene: TRBV11-2
abundance: .
CDR3nt: TGTGCCAGCAGCTTAGATCGGACAGCCTCGGATGGCTACACCTTC
CDR3aa: CASSLDRTASDGYTF

d_gene: TRBD1
j_gene: TRBJ1-3
v_gene: TRBV30
abundance: few
CDR3nt: TGTGCCTGGCGGGCAGGGGGCGCGGGAAACACCATATATTTT
CDR3aa: CAWRAGGAGNTIYF

d_gene: .
j_gene: TRBJ2-3
v_gene: TRBV4-1
abundance: once
CDR3nt: TGCGCCAGCAGCCAAGACAGGGTGCGGTATTTT
CDR3aa: CASSQDRVRYF

d_gene: TRBD1
j_gene: TRBJ1-2
v_gene: TRBV5-1
abundance: .
CDR3nt: TGCGCCAGCAGCCGCTCTTTGGGACAGGAAGATGGCTACACCTTC
CDR3aa: CASSRSLGQEDGYTF

d_gene: .
j_gene: TRBJ1-2
v_gene: TRBV7-9
abundance: .
CDR3nt: TGTGCCAGCAGCTTAGAAGGGGGTAGTAGCTATGGCTACACCTTC
CDR3aa: CASSLEGGSSYGYTF

d_gene: .
j_gene: TRBJ1-1
v_gene: TRBV5-4
abundance: .
CDR3nt: TGTGCCAGCAGCTTCCCGGGTCTAATAAACACTGAAGCTTTCTTT
CDR3aa: CASSFPGLINTEAFF

d_gene: TRBD1
j_gene: TRBJ1-5
v_gene: TRBV19
abundance: few
CDR3nt: TGTGCCAGCTCCAGGGGACAGCCGAATAGCAATCAGCCCCAGCATTTT
CDR3aa: CASSRGQPNSNQPQHF

d_gene: TRBD2
j_gene: TRBJ2-7
v_gene: TRBV7-2
abundance: .
CDR3nt: TGTGCCAGCAGTCCGACTAGCGGGGGACTCTACGAGCAGTACTTC
CDR3aa: CASSPTSGGLYEQYF

d_gene: TRBD2
j_gene: TRBJ2-7
v_gene: TRBV29-1
abundance: once
CDR3nt: TGCAGCGCCCTCAAACTAGCGGGGGTCCACTACGAGCAGTACTTC
CDR3aa: CSALKLAGVHYEQYF

d_gene: TRBD1
j_gene: TRBJ1-1
v_gene: TRBV29-1
abundance: .
CDR3nt: TGCAGCGTTGACCGGGGAGGGGGCTCGTGGACTGAAGCTTTCTTT
CDR3aa: CSVDRGGGSWTEAFF

d_gene: TRBD1
j_gene: TRBJ1-5
v_gene: TRBV7-9
abundance: .
CDR3nt: TGTGCCAGGGCTTTACAGGGGCCAAATCAGCCCCAGCATTTT
CDR3aa: CARALQGPNQPQHF

d_gene: .
j_gene: TRBJ2-5
v_gene: TRBV4-3
abundance: once
CDR3nt: TGCGCCAGCAGCCAAGATAGGTCCCACCGGGAGACCCAGTACTTC
CDR3aa: CASSQDRSHRETQYF

d_gene: .
j_gene: TRBJ2-2
v_gene: TRBV11-3
abundance: .
CDR3nt: TGTGCCAGCAGTCTGACAGAAGCTAGGGAGCTGTTTTTT
CDR3aa: CASSLTEARELFF

d_gene: TRBD1
j_gene: TRBJ1-1
v_gene: TRBV29-1
abundance: few
CDR3nt: TGCAGCGGATGGACAGGGAACACTGAAGCTTTCTTT
CDR3aa: CSGWTGNTEAFF

d_gene: .
j_gene: TRBJ1-1
v_gene: TRBV7-2
abundance: .
CDR3nt: TGTGCCAGCAGCTTAGACCCGGCGAACTTTATGAACACTGAAGCTTTCTTT
CDR3aa: CASSLDPANFMNTEAFF

d_gene: TRBD1
j_gene: TRBJ2-3
v_gene: TRBV19
abundance: .
CDR3nt: TGTGCCAGTAGTCCTCGGACAGGGGCCAGCACAGATACGCAGTATTTT
CDR3aa: CASSPRTGASTDTQYF

d_gene: TRBD1
j_gene: TRBJ1-2
v_gene: TRBV5-1
abundance: .
CDR3nt: TGCGCCAGCAGGGGCCCCGGGACAGCTGTTAACTATGGCTACACCTTC
CDR3aa: CASRGPGTAVNYGYTF

d_gene: TRBD1
j_gene: TRBJ1-5
v_gene: TRBV7-2
abundance: once
CDR3nt: TGTGCCAGCAGCTCCACGACAGGGGATAATCAGCCCCAGCATTTT
CDR3aa: CASSSTTGDNQPQHF

d_gene: .
j_gene: TRBJ1-1
v_gene: TRBV5-1
abundance: .
CDR3nt: TGCGCCACGGGGTTCGGAAGGGGAAACACTGAAGCTTTCTTT
CDR3aa: CATGFGRGNTEAFF

d_gene: .
j_gene: TRBJ1-1
v_gene: TRBV19
abundance: .
CDR3nt: TGTGCCAGTAGTGGAGCCCTCCGGTGGACTGAAGCTTTCTTT
CDR3aa: CASSGALRWTEAFF

d_gene: TRBD2
j_gene: TRBJ2-3
v_gene: TRBV15
abundance: .
CDR3nt: TGTGCCACCAGCAGACAGAAATCCGGGACTAGCGGTCCAGATACGCAGTATTTT
CDR3aa: CATSRQKSGTSGPDTQYF

d_gene: .
j_gene: TRBJ2-7
v_gene: TRBV6-6
abundance: .
CDR3nt: TGTGCCAGCAGTCCGCCGGGGGACTACGAGCAGTACTTC
CDR3aa: CASSPPGDYEQYF

d_gene: .
j_gene: TRBJ2-2
v_gene: TRBV6-5
abundance: .
CDR3nt: TGTGCCAGCAGTTACTCACCTCAGACCGGGGAGCTGTTTTTT
CDR3aa: CASSYSPQTGELFF

d_gene: TRBD1
j_gene: TRBJ1-1
v_gene: TRBV7-2
abundance: .
CDR3nt: TGTGCCAGCAGCCTCCGGGACAGGGGCACTGAAGCTTTCTTT
CDR3aa: CASSLRDRGTEAFF

d_gene: .
j_gene: TRBJ2-7
v_gene: TRBV2
abundance: .
CDR3nt: TGTGCCAGCGGAAGACAGAGTGGTATTGAGCAGTACTTC
CDR3aa: CASGRQSGIEQYF

d_gene: .
j_gene: TRBJ2-3
v_gene: TRBV6-6
abundance: once
CDR3nt: TGTGCCAGCAGTTACCTCCGGGCCACAGATACGCAGTATTTT
CDR3aa: CASSYLRATDTQYF

d_gene: .
j_gene: TRBJ2-3
v_gene: TRBV11-2
abundance: once
CDR3nt: TGTGCCAGCAGCCCCTGGACAGATACGCAGTATTTT
CDR3aa: CASSPWTDTQYF

d_gene: .
j_gene: TRBJ2-6
v_gene: TRBV7-9
abundance: .
CDR3nt: TGTGCCAGCAGCTTAACCACTGGGGCCAACGTCCTGACTTTC
CDR3aa: CASSLTTGANVLTF

d_gene: .
j_gene: TRBJ1-5
v_gene: TRBV2
abundance: .
CDR3nt: TGTGCCAGCAGTGAATACCCCAATCAGCCCCAGCATTTT
CDR3aa: CASSEYPNQPQHF

d_gene: TRBD2
j_gene: TRBJ2-7
v_gene: TRBV9
abundance: .
CDR3nt: TGTGCCAGCAGCGTAGACGGGGGGGCCCTCTACGAGCAGTACTTC
CDR3aa: CASSVDGGALYEQYF